Included here is one T cell receptor (beta chain) sequence, with context. Clones were read by immunoSEQ multiplex PCR, and TCRdb kept only the in-frame ones, dropping some. The repertoire holds tens of thousands of clones, with roughly nine tenths as singletons. The data derive from a study of T cell changes during pregnancy in multiple sclerosis. The germline V gene has CDR1 SGHDT and CDR2 YYEEEE. This CDR3 has 13 residues. Trimming stripped 1 base from V and 6 bases from J, with 11 bases between. The source of this sequence is a female donor with multiple sclerosis, enrolled in a pregnancy study. The chain is built from TRBV5-6 and TRBJ2-7, with a weak D call TRBD2 (5 bases). The source material was CD4+ T cells from peripheral blood mononuclear cells, sampled before pregnancy. CDR3 in DNA: TGTGCCAGCAGCTTGTATTCGGGGTCCGAGCAGTACTTC. Amino acid sequence: CASSLYSGSEQYF.